This T cell receptor (beta chain) is from a study of blood T cell repertoires in COVID-19. The overall study: Donors in the United States, Italy and Spain gave samples during acute or convalescent COVID-19. Sources were T cells, B-cell-depleted T cells, or PBMCs; the material itself was cDNA or gDNA.

CDR1 MNHEY and CDR2 SVGAGI come from the germline V gene. Trimming removed 5 bases at V and 1 base at J, with 10 bases between. CDR3 length equals 14 residues. Assay used: immunoSEQ multiplex PCR; TCRdb lists only in-frame clones, some missing. The sample consists of roughly 60,000 clones, roughly 86% of them appearing once. The sequenced sample consisted of peripheral blood. The sequence came from a man in his 70s with acute or convalescent COVID-19. The chain links TRBV6-5 to TRBJ2-3; possibly TRBD2 for D (5 bases). CDR3 DNA sequence: TGTGCCAGCAGTCGCGAGGAGGGCACAGATACGCAGTATTTT. It encodes CASSREEGTDTQYF.